The clone carrying this TCR beta chain was observed many times. The sample is drawn from a study of T cells in Graves' hyperthyroidism and ophthalmopathy. Template material for amplifying TCR beta CDR3 regions consisted of RNA transcripts. The HTBI set primed first-round TCR CDR3 RT-PCR. Each CDR3 protein is one row after TCRdb ran MiXCR on the multiplex PCR reads. The table has some 500,000 distinct CDR3 sequences, about 15% seen once. Trimming removed 6 bases at V and 6 bases at J, with 18 bases between. The germline CDR1 and CDR2 sequences are SGHNT and YENEEA. The CDR3 totals 15 residues. Uncontrolled infections, other autoimmune diseases, pregnancy or lactation led to exclusion of patients. The study based diagnoses on clinical symptoms, serum thyroxine and TRAb, thyroid ultrasound and orbital computed tomography.

The sample comprised blood. The TCR sequence derives from a woman in her thirties with Graves' ophthalmopathy. The V gene is TRBV11-3, the J gene TRBJ1-5; tentatively, D is TRBD1 (6 bases). CDR3 coding DNA: TGTGCCAGCAGATGGGGGCAGGGGACGGGTCAGCCCCAGCATTTT. Amino acid sequence: CASRWGQGTGQPQHF.